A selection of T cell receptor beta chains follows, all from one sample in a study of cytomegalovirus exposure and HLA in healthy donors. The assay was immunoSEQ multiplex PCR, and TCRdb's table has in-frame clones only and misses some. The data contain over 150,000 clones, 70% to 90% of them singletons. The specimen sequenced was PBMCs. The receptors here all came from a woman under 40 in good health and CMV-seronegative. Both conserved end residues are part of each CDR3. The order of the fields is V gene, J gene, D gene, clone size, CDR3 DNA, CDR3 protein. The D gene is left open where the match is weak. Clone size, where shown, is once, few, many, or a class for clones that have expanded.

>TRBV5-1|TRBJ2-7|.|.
TGCGCCAGCAGCTTGGGGACAGAAGAGTACGAGCAGTACTTC
CASSLGTEEYEQYF
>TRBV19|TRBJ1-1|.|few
TGTGCCAGTAGTATAGATCTGCGGTACACTGAAGCTTTCTTT
CASSIDLRYTEAFF
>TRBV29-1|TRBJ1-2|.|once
TGCAGCGTTGGCGGGGAGGCGTTCTATGGCTACACCTTC
CSVGGEAFYGYTF
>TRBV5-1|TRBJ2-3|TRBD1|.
TGCGCCAGCAGCCCCGAAACAGGGGGCTTAAGCACAGATACGCAGTATTTT
CASSPETGGLSTDTQYF
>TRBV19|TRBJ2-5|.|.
TGTGCCAGTAGAGGCAGGAGGTGGGGGCAGGGCCAAGAGACCCAGTACTTC
CASRGRRWGQGQETQYF
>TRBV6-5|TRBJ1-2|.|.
TGTGCCAGCACTGACAGCTACTATGGCTACACCTTC
CASTDSYYGYTF
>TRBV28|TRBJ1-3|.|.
TGTGCCAGCAGTCTTTTGGGCTATAATGGAAACACCATATATTTT
CASSLLGYNGNTIYF
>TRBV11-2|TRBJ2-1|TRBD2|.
TGTGCCAGCAGCTCCGGAAGGACTAGCGGGGTATACAATGAGCAGTTCTTC
CASSSGRTSGVYNEQFF
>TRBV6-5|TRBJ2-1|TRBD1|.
TGTGCCAGCAGTTTCGACAGGGGTCTAGGGTACAATGAGCAGTTCTTC
CASSFDRGLGYNEQFF
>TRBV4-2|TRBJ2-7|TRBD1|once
TGTGCCAGTAGGGGGACAGGTAACGACGAGCAGTACTTC
CASRGTGNDEQYF
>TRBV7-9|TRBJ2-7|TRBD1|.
TGTGCCAGCAGCCCTACGGGACAGCGCTACGAGCAGTACTTC
CASSPTGQRYEQYF
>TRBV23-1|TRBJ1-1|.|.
TGCGCCAGCAGTCATAACAGGCGGGGGGTAGGGAGAACACTCGCTGAAGCTTTCTTT
CASSHNRRGVGRTLAEAFF
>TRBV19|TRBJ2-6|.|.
TGTGCCAGTGGCCGTGACTCTGGGGCCAACGTCCTGACTTTC
CASGRDSGANVLTF
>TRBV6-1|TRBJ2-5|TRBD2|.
TGTGCCAGCAGTCCCCGGGGTAGCGGGAGTGAGACCCAGTACTTC
CASSPRGSGSETQYF
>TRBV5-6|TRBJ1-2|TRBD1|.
TGTGCCAGCAGCTTGGGTTCAGGGGGGAACTATGGCTACACCTTC
CASSLGSGGNYGYTF
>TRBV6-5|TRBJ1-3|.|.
TGTGCCAGCAGTAAGACAGGTCCTCCTGGAAACACCATATATTTT
CASSKTGPPGNTIYF
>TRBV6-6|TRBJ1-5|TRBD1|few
TGTGCCAGCAGCTACAGGGGGCGGAATCAGCCCCAGCATTTT
CASSYRGRNQPQHF